These 26 T cell receptor beta chains share one sample of origin, sequenced in a study of T cells in Graves' hyperthyroidism and ophthalmopathy. Regions amplified from RNA transcripts were the TCR beta CDR3 regions. The HTBI primer set drove a first-round RT-PCR of the TCR CDR3. TCRdb passed the multiplex PCR reads through MiXCR, listing each CDR3 protein once. Among a few hundred thousand distinct CDR3 sequences listed, 22% were seen once. The sequenced sample consisted of blood. These receptors were collected from a man aged 30-40 years with Graves' ophthalmopathy.

The V and J genes are TRBV10-2 and TRBJ2-1, with D unclear. CDR3 length equals 13 residues. Trimming removed 8 bases at V and 2 bases at J, with 10 bases between. Looked up from germline, CDR1 is WSHSY and CDR2 is SAAADI. In nucleotides, the CDR3 is TGCGCCAGCTCCAGCCAGGCCTACAATGAGCAGTTCTTC. As protein: CASSSQAYNEQFF.

Of note for this clonotype: It may be a read error: a sequence one base away is much more abundant. The chain couples TRBV20-1 to TRBJ1-1; possible D gene TRBD1, 5 bases. Per the germline V gene, CDR1 is DFQATT and CDR2 is SNEGSKA (reference sequence). V was shortened by 5 bases and J by 4 bases, with 11 bases between the two germline ends. This CDR3 has 12 residues. The CDR3: CSAAGGSTEAFF. Written as DNA, the CDR3 is TGCAGTGCTGCGGGGGGAAGCACTGAAGCTTTCTTT.

This sequence joins TRBV11-1 and TRBJ2-5; D might be TRBD2 (6 bases). The CDR3 runs to 13 residues. Trimming took 3 bases from V and 6 from J, leaving 11 bases between them. Per the germline V gene, CDR1 is SGHAT and CDR2 is FQDESV (reference sequence). This CDR3 reads CASSFSGGKTQYF. CDR3 DNA: TGTGCCAGCAGCTTTAGCGGCGGGAAGACCCAGTACTTC.

This clonotype was seen repeatedly, ten times or more. The chain employs TRBV29-1 and TRBJ1-1; D is unresolved. Germline V lookup: CDR1 SQVTM, CDR2 ANQGSEA. This CDR3 has 14 residues. V was pared by 4 bases and J by 0 bases, with 12 bases between. The CDR3 bases are TGCAGCGTTGGTAAACAGAATTTGAACACTGAAGCTTTCTTT. It is translated as CSVGKQNLNTEAFF.

The chain combines TRBV14 with TRBJ1-2; D gene uncertain. The germline gives CDR1 SGHDN, CDR2 FVKESK. V lost 4 bases and J 4 bases, leaving 19 bases between the germline ends. CDR3 size: 16 residues. Written as DNA, the CDR3 is TGTGCCAGCAGCCCTCGATTGGGGTTCGGTCCCTATGGCTACACCTTC. It is translated as CASSPRLGFGPYGYTF.

This clonotype was found many times. This chain connects TRBV10-3 to TRBJ2-1; the match to TRBD2 covers 9 bases. After removal of 10 bases from V and 5 bases from J, the junction contained 15 bases not matched to a gene. The length of the CDR3 is 16 residues. Germline V CDR1 and CDR2: ENHRY, SYGVKD. CDR3 nucleotides: TGTGCCACCCAAGCCATCAATAGCGGGAGTCACAATGAGCAGTTCTTC. Residues: CATQAINSGSHNEQFF.

V gene TRBV3-1 combines with J gene TRBJ1-6; D is unclear. Germline V gene data show CDR1 as LGHDT and CDR2 as YNNKEL (reference sequence). The V and J ends lost 0 bases and 10 bases respectively, with 10 bases between them. This CDR3 spans 14 amino acids. This CDR3 reads CASSQDGGQSPLHF. DNA for the CDR3: TGTGCCAGCAGCCAAGATGGAGGGCAATCACCCCTCCACTTT.

This clonotype appeared a few times. For the CDR3, the DNA is TGCGCCAGCAGCTTGAACGGACAGGGGGCTGGTAATGAAAAACTGTTTTTT. It encodes CASSLNGQGAGNEKLFF. The chain combines TRBV5-1 with TRBJ1-4, with 11 bases lining up with TRBD1. The CDR3 is 17 residues long. The V gene's germline CDR1 is SGHRS and CDR2 YFSETQ. V lost 1 base, J lost 4 bases, and 6 bases stayed unmatched. Combining the CDR3 with reference TRBV5-1 and TRBJ1-4 gives the whole variable domain KAGVTQTPRYLIKTRGQQVTLSCSPISGHRSVSWYQQTPGQGLQFLFEYFSETQRNKGNFPGRFSGRQFSNSRSEMNVSTLELGDSALYLCASSLNGQGAGNEKLFFGSGTQLSVL.

This clonotype was seen ten or more times. The V call is TRBV27, the J call TRBJ2-7; TRBD1 matches at 8 bases. Germline lookup yields CDR1 MNHEY and CDR2 SMNVEV (reference sequence). The CDR3 has 14 residues. V shed 5 bases, J shed 3 bases, and the junction held 6 bases outside the gene matches. DNA of the CDR3: TGTGCCAGCAGTCCATCTACAGGGGGCTACGAGCAGTACTTC. Protein product: CASSPSTGGYEQYF.

This clonotype was observed a few times. The chain joins TRBV28 to TRBJ2-2; D ambiguous. The V end was cut by 5 bases, the J end by 3 bases, with 4 bases between. There are 12 residues in the CDR3. Germline V gene lookup returns CDR1 MDHEN and CDR2 SYDVKM. CDR3 residues: CASSGDTGELFF. The CDR3 DNA is TGTGCCAGCAGTGGTGACACCGGGGAGCTGTTTTTT.

The chain joins TRBV15 to TRBJ1-6; D perhaps matches TRBD1 (5 bases). V was pared by 1 base and J by 8 bases, with 12 bases between. The germline V gene has CDR1 LNHNV and CDR2 YYDKDF (reference sequence). The CDR3 has 15 amino acids. CDR3 sequence: CATSRAGIADSPLHF. CDR3 nucleotide sequence: TGTGCCACCAGCAGAGCAGGGATAGCGGATTCACCCCTCCACTTT.

The V call is TRBV20-1, the J call TRBJ2-5; the D gene is possibly TRBD1 (6 bases). The CDR3 length is 13 residues. The germline CDR1 and CDR2 sequences are DFQATT and SNEGSKA (reference sequence). V lost 1 base to trimming and J lost 4 bases, with 10 bases between them. The DNA for the CDR3 is TGCAGTGCTAGAGGGGGGCCTCGAGAGACCCAGTACTTC. Translation: CSARGGPRETQYF.

There are many counts of this clonotype. This chain joins TRBV5-1 and TRBJ2-7; TRBD1 aligns across 7 bases. CDR3 length equals 14 residues. V lost 5 bases to trimming and J lost 5 bases; unmatched junction nucleotides: 10. Per germline, CDR1 SGHRS and CDR2 YFSETQ. As DNA, the CDR3 is TGCGCCAGCAGTACCGGGACAGCCCTGGACGAGCAGTACTTC. It specifies CASSTGTALDEQYF.

This clonotype turned up a few times. The V and J genes are TRBV6-1 and TRBJ2-7, with TRBD1 as a possible D gene (5 bases). The CDR3 totals 14 residues. V dropped 2 bases and J dropped 4 bases, with 12 bases sitting between them. CDR1 is MNHNS and CDR2 is SASEGT in the germline V gene. CDR3 sequence reads: CASSERGTGYEQYF. DNA of the CDR3: TGTGCCAGCAGTGAAAGGGGTACAGGTTACGAGCAGTACTTC.

The V and J genes are TRBV6-1 and TRBJ2-5; 8 bases are a match to TRBD1. The CDR3 consists of 14 residues. The V gene's germline CDR1 is MNHNS and CDR2 SASEGT. V dropped 3 bases and J dropped 5; count of bases not matched to a gene: 5. The CDR3 protein is CASSDITGGETQYF. The CDR3 DNA is TGTGCCAGCAGTGACATCACAGGGGGGGAGACCCAGTACTTC.

This clonotype appeared many times. The genes are TRBV7-9 and TRBJ2-1; D remains unclear. Trimming took off 4 bases at V and 7 bases at J, with 20 bases between the two ends. This CDR3 is built from 16 residues. CDR1 is SEHNR, CDR2 FQNEAQ, per germline (reference sequence). The CDR3 protein is CASSSPSTPRGNEQFF. CDR3 bases: TGTGCCAGCAGCTCACCCTCGACACCGAGAGGTAATGAGCAGTTCTTC.

The gene calls are TRBV14 and TRBJ1-5; D not certain. In germline, CDR1 is SGHDN, CDR2 FVKESK. CDR3 length: 17 residues. V lost 0 bases, J lost 1 base, and 13 bases lay in between. The CDR3 nucleotides are TGTGCCAGCAGCCAAGACGCGTCCGGGCCGAGCAATCAGCCCCAGCATTTT. Translation gives CASSQDASGPSNQPQHF.

This clonotype turned up a few times. The V gene is TRBV29-1, the J gene TRBJ2-1; D perhaps matches TRBD2 (5 bases). This CDR3 has 15 residues. CDR1 and CDR2 (germline): SQVTM, ANQGSEA. V lost 4 bases to trimming and J lost 4 bases, with 17 bases between them. CDR3 coding DNA: TGCAGCGTTGTAACCACGGGGATAAGGTACAATGAGCAGTTCTTC. Translation gives CSVVTTGIRYNEQFF.

The rearrangement joins TRBV6-1 to TRBJ2-7, with unresolved D. Trimming took 8 bases from V and 2 from J, leaving 4 bases between them. This CDR3 is built from 10 residues. In germline, CDR1 is MNHNS, CDR2 SASEGT. CDR3 loop: CASGPYEQYF. CDR3 nucleotide sequence: TGTGCCAGCGGGCCCTACGAGCAGTACTTC.

Worth noting for this clonotype: The conserved final phenylalanine or tryptophan is absent from the CDR3, which likely points to a read error. V usage is TRBV24-1 and J usage is TRBJ2-7; the D call may be TRBD1 or TRBD2 (5 bases each). CDR3 length: 13 amino acids. The germline CDR1 and CDR2 sequences are KGHDR and SFDVKD. Trimming left V 4 bases short and J 7 bases short, with 13 bases between. CDR3 DNA sequence: TGTGCCACCAGTGACTCCGGGACGCCAGAGCAGTACCTC. This sequence encodes CATSDSGTPEQYL.

This chain links TRBV11-1 with TRBJ2-3, with 9 bases that match TRBD2. CDR1 SGHAT and CDR2 FQDESV come from the germline V gene (reference sequence). The CDR3 length is 16 residues. Trimming at V came to 6 bases and at J to 6 bases, leaving 13 bases not matched to a gene. The chain's CDR3 is CASRSDSGSSSDTQYF. CDR3 in DNA: TGTGCCAGCAGATCCGATAGCGGGAGTTCTTCGGATACGCAGTATTTT.

This clonotype was seen only a few times. The chain joins TRBV9 to TRBJ1-2; no firm D call. This CDR3 is built from 14 residues. Germline V gene lookup returns CDR1 SGDLS and CDR2 YYNGEE. Trimming stripped 3 bases from V and 0 bases from J, with 9 bases between. The CDR3 DNA sequence: TGTGCCAGCAGCGGGACGGCAACTAACTATGGCTACACCTTC. Translation: CASSGTATNYGYTF.

The sample holds a few counts of this clonotype. The chain has TRBV6-1 and TRBJ2-7; 7 bases are a match to TRBD2. The CDR3 spans 15 residues. V was clipped by 1 base and J by 2 bases; unmatched bases: 5. The germline CDR1 and CDR2 sequences are MNHNS and SASEGT. CDR3 bases: TGTGCCAGCAGTGAAGACGGGGGAGGGCCCTACGAGCAGTACTTC. This codes for CASSEDGGGPYEQYF.

This clonotype was picked up many times. V is TRBV20-1 and J is TRBJ2-7, with D perhaps matching TRBD1 (6 bases). The V gene's germline CDR1 is DFQATT and CDR2 SNEGSKA (reference sequence). V lost 0 bases to trimming and J lost 5 bases, with 17 bases between them. This CDR3 contains 15 residues. The CDR3 coding sequence is TGCAGTGCTAGAGAGGACAGACCCAACATCCACGAGCAGTACTTC. Its translation: CSAREDRPNIHEQYF.

This clonotype was recorded many times. The J gene is TRBJ2-7, the V gene TRBV2; 12 bases line up with TRBD1. Germline lookup yields CDR1 SNHLY and CDR2 FYNNEI. This CDR3 region has 18 residues. J lost 3 bases, V lost 8 bases, and 17 bases had no gene match. CDR3 residues: CASELAGTGGYSYYEQYF. CDR3 coding DNA: TGTGCCAGCGAACTTGCCGGGACAGGGGGCTACTCGTACTACGAGCAGTACTTC.

V usage is TRBV18 and J usage is TRBJ1-1; possible D gene TRBD1, 6 bases. Germline CDR1 and CDR2: KGHSH and LQKENI. Trimming shortened V by 3 bases and J by 4 bases, and 12 bases separated the two germline ends. CDR3 length: 14 residues. CDR3 sequence: CASSPEGGVTEAFF. The DNA of the CDR3 is TGTGCCAGCTCACCTGAGGGGGGGGTCACTGAAGCTTTCTTT.